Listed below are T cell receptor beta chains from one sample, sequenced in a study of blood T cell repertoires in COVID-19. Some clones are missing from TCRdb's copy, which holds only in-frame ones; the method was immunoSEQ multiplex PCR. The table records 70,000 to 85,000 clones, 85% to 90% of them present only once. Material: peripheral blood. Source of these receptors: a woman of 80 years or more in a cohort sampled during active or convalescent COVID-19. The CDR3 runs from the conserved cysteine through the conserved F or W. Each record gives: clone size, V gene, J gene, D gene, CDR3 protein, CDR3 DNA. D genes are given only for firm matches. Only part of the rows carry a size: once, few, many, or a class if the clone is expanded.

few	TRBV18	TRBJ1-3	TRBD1	CASSPDRVSGNTIYF	TGTGCCAGCTCACCGGACAGGGTTTCTGGAAACACCATATATTTT
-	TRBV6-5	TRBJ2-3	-	CASSPAFGSTDTQYF	TGTGCCAGCAGTCCCGCCTTCGGGAGCACAGATACGCAGTATTTT
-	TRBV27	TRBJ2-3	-	CASEKSGTDTQYF	TGTGCCAGCGAGAAGAGCGGGACAGATACGCAGTATTTT
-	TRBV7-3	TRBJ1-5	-	CASSPGGNQPQHF	TGTGCCAGCAGCCCGGGGGGCAATCAGCCCCAGCATTTT
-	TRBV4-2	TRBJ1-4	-	CASSQVGQLNEKLFF	TGTGCCAGCAGCCAAGTCGGACAGCTTAATGAAAAACTGTTTTTT
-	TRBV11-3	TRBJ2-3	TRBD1	CASSLGQGSTDTQYF	TGTGCCAGCAGCTTAGGACAGGGGAGCACAGATACGCAGTATTTT
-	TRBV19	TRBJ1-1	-	CASSIITAGEAFF	TGTGCCAGTAGTATTATAACGGCAGGGGAAGCTTTCTTT
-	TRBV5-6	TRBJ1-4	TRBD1	CASSLPGQGEKLFF	TGTGCCAGCAGCTTGCCAGGACAGGGAGAAAAACTGTTTTTT
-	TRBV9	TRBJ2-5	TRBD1	CASNRGTGQETQYF	TGTGCCAGCAATCGAGGGACAGGCCAAGAGACCCAGTACTTC
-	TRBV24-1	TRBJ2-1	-	CATSDFTGSSYNEQFF	TGTGCCACCAGTGATTTTACAGGGAGCTCCTACAATGAGCAGTTCTTC
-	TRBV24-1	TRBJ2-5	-	CATSDRGNIETQYF	TGTGCCACCAGTGATCGGGGGAATATAGAGACCCAGTACTTC
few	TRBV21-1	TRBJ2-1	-	CASSKAKGGASGTNEQFF	TGTGCCAGCAGCAAAGCGAAGGGTGGGGCTAGCGGCACCAATGAGCAGTTCTTC
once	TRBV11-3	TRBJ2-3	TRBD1	CASSLSRTGRDTQYF	TGTGCCAGCAGCTTGTCGCGGACAGGGCGGGATACGCAGTATTTT
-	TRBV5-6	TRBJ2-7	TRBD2	CASSPLRLAGVHEQYF	TGTGCCAGCAGCCCCCTACGACTAGCGGGAGTCCACGAGCAGTACTTC
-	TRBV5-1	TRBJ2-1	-	CASSLGPGLSYNEQFF	TGCGCCAGCAGCTTGGGACCGGGACTCTCCTACAATGAGCAGTTCTTC
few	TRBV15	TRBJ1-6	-	CATSGRQRGLEGSPLHF	TGTGCCACCAGCGGAAGACAGAGGGGGTTGGAAGGATCACCCCTCCACTTT
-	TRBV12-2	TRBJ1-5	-	CASRSRIGKVRQGGNQPQHF	TGTGCAAGTCGCTCTAGAATAGGGAAGGTTCGACAGGGGGGCAATCAGCCCCAGCATTTT
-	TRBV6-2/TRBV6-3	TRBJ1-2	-	CASSYSGVGYGYTF	TGTGCCAGCAGTTACTCCGGGGTGGGCTATGGCTACACCTTC
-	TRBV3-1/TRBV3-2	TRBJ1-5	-	CASSRGSNQPQHF	TGTGCCAGCAGTCGGGGAAGCAATCAGCCCCAGCATTTT
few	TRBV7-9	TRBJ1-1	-	CASSLFTEAFF	TGTGCCAGCAGCCTCTTCACTGAAGCTTTCTTT
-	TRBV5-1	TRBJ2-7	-	CASKPPATYEQYF	TGCGCCAGCAAACCCCCAGCGACCTACGAGCAGTACTTC
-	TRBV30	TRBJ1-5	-	CAWSLDRGQPQHF	TGTGCCTGGAGCCTAGACCGGGGGCAGCCCCAGCATTTT
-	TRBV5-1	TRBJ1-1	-	CASIQNTEAFF	TGCGCCAGCATTCAGAACACTGAAGCTTTCTTT
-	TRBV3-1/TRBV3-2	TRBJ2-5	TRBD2	CASSQGTSGRKTQYF	TGTGCCAGCAGCCAAGGGACTAGCGGGAGGAAGACCCAGTACTTC